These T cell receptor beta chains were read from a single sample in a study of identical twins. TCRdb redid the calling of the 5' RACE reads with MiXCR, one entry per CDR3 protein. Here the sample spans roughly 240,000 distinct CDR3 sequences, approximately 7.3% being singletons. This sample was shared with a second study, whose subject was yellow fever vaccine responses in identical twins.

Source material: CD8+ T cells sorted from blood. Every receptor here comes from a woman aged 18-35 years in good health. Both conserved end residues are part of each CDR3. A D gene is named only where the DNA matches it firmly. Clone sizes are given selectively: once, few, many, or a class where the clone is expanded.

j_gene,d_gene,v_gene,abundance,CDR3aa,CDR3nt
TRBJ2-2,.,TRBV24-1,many,CATSDTIRDTGELFF,TGTGCCACCAGTGATACTATCAGAGATACCGGGGAGCTGTTTTTT
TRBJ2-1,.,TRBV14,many,CASSQELLEQFF,TGTGCCAGCAGCCAAGAACTCCTTGAGCAGTTCTTC
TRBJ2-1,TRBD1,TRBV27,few,CASSSRSSGGGKNEQFF,TGTGCCAGCAGTTCCCGATCGTCAGGGGGCGGGAAAAATGAGCAGTTCTTC
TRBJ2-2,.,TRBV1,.,CTSSQDSGGAVTGELFF,TGCACCAGCAGCCAAGATAGCGGGGGGGCGGTCACCGGGGAGCTGTTTTTT
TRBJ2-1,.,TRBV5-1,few,CASSRGAPNEQFF,TGCGCCAGCAGCCGCGGGGCTCCCAATGAGCAGTTCTTC
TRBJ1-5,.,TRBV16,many,CASSQLPGLGMNQPQHF,TGTGCCAGCAGCCAACTCCCCGGACTGGGGATGAATCAGCCCCAGCATTTT
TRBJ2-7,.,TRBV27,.,CASSLKSEPSAYEQYF,TGTGCCAGCAGTTTAAAGTCGGAGCCTTCGGCCTACGAGCAGTACTTC
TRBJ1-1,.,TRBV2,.,CASPLRQGDRNTEAFF,TGTGCCAGCCCATTACGTCAAGGGGATAGGAACACTGAAGCTTTCTTT
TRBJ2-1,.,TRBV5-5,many,CASSLGNSYNEQFF,TGTGCCAGCAGCTTAGGAAACAGCTACAATGAGCAGTTCTTC
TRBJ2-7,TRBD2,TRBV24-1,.,CATSRAGDNEQYF,TGTGCCACTAGTCGGGCGGGAGATAACGAGCAGTACTTC
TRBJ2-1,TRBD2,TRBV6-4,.,CASSEGLAGVNEQFF,TGTGCCAGCAGTGAAGGACTAGCGGGAGTTAATGAGCAGTTCTTC
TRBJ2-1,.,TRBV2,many,CASSGAPLNEQFF,TGTGCCAGCAGTGGGGCCCCCCTCAATGAGCAGTTCTTC
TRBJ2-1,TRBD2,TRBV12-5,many,CASGLAGGPYNEQFF,TGTGCTAGTGGTTTGGCGGGGGGGCCCTACAATGAGCAGTTCTTC
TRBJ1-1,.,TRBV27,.,CASSFAGTEAFF,TGTGCCAGCAGTTTCGCCGGCACTGAAGCTTTCTTT
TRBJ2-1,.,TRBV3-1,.,CASSQVSNEQFF,TGTGCCAGCAGCCAAGTAAGCAATGAGCAGTTCTTC
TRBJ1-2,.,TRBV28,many,CASSRTGSQYGYTF,TGTGCCAGCAGTCGCACCGGGTCCCAATATGGCTACACCTTC
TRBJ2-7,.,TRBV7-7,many,CASSLGQLDEQYF,TGTGCCAGCAGCTTAGGCCAGTTGGACGAGCAGTACTTC
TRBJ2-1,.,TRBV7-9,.,CASSPPQAFPNEQFF,TGTGCCAGCAGCCCGCCACAGGCCTTTCCCAATGAGCAGTTCTTC
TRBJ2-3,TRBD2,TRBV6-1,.,CASSEAHDGGVSTDTQYF,TGTGCCAGCAGTGAAGCGCATGACGGGGGGGTAAGCACAGATACGCAGTATTTT
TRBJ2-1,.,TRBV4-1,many,CASSLGLDTRKQFF,TGCGCCAGCAGCCTGGGCCTCGACACTAGGAAGCAGTTCTTC
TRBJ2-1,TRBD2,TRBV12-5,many,CASGLGGGTYNEQFF,TGTGCTAGTGGTTTGGGCGGGGGAACCTACAATGAGCAGTTCTTC
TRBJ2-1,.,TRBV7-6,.,CASGYSNEQFF,TGTGCCAGCGGGTATTCCAATGAGCAGTTCTTC
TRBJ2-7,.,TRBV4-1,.,CASSQAGRTTSYEQYF,TGCGCCAGCAGCCAAGCTGGCAGGACAACCTCCTACGAGCAGTACTTC
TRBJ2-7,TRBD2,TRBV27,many,CASSSRDYYEQYF,TGTGCCAGCAGTTCGCGGGACTACTACGAGCAGTACTTC
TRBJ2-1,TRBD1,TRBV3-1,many,CASSHKGQGGEQFF,TGTGCCAGCAGCCATAAAGGACAGGGCGGGGAGCAGTTCTTC
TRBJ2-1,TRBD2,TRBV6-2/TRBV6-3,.,CASTPLGRGAYNEQFF,TGTGCCAGCACCCCCCTCGGGCGGGGGGCCTACAATGAGCAGTTCTTC
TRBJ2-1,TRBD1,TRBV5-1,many,CATTGTGNNEQFF,TGCGCCACCACGGGGACAGGGAACAATGAGCAGTTCTTC
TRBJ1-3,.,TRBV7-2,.,CASSLEPGGNTIYF,TGTGCCAGCAGCTTAGAGCCCGGTGGAAACACCATATATTTT
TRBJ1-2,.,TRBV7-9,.,CASSTYQGAEDGYTF,TGTGCCAGCAGCACATACCAGGGAGCTGAGGATGGCTACACCTTC
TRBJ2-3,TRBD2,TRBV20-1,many,CSATGLAGGTDTQYF,TGCAGTGCGACGGGACTAGCGGGGGGCACAGATACGCAGTATTTT
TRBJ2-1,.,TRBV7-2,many,CASSTLAFYNEQFF,TGTGCCAGCAGCACTCTAGCTTTCTACAATGAGCAGTTCTTC
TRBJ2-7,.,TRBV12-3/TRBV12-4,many,CASSITGTSEQYF,TGTGCCAGCAGTATTACCGGGACATCCGAGCAGTACTTC
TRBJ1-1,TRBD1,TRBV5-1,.,CASSGTGGGPPDEAFF,TGCGCCAGCAGCGGTACAGGGGGGGGCCCACCTGATGAAGCTTTCTTT
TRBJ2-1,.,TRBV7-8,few,CASSLVGGGGSSYNEQFF,TGTGCCAGCAGCTTAGTTGGGGGTGGGGGAAGCTCCTACAATGAGCAGTTCTTC
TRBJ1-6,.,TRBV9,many,CASSVDSTGSPLHF,TGTGCCAGCAGCGTAGACAGCACGGGGTCACCCCTCCACTTT
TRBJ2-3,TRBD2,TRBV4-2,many,CASSQDAPAGAWGTSTDTQYF,TGTGCCAGCAGCCAAGATGCGCCAGCGGGAGCTTGGGGTACTAGCACAGATACGCAGTATTTT
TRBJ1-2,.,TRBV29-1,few,CSVRQGEDYGYTF,TGCAGCGTTCGCCAGGGAGAAGACTATGGCTACACCTTC
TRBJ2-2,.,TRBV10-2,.,CASSTGGDGELFF,TGCGCCAGCAGCACAGGGGGGGACGGGGAGCTGTTTTTT
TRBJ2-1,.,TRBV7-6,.,CASSLPHLERKQGEQFF,TGTGCCAGCAGCTTACCCCATCTCGAGCGGAAGCAAGGTGAGCAGTTCTTC
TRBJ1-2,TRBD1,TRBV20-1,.,CSARLSGQANYGYTF,TGCAGTGCTAGACTCTCTGGACAGGCCAACTATGGCTACACCTTC
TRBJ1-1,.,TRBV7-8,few,CASSPQVVGTEAFF,TGTGCCAGCAGCCCACAGGTGGTAGGCACTGAAGCTTTCTTT
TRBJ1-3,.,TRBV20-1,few,CSARPTTSGNTIYF,TGCAGTGCTAGGCCGACTACCTCTGGAAACACCATATATTTT
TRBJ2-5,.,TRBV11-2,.,CASSLDVGAPQETQYF,TGTGCCAGCAGCTTAGACGTGGGGGCCCCCCAAGAGACCCAGTACTTC
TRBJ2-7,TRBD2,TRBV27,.,CASSFGRSTYEQYF,TGTGCCAGCAGTTTCGGGAGGTCGACCTACGAGCAGTACTTC
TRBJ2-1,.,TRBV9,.,CASSVVSTHEQFF,TGTGCCAGCAGCGTAGTGAGCACACATGAGCAGTTCTTC
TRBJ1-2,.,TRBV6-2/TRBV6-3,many,CASSYSNGYGYTF,TGTGCCAGCAGTTACTCCAACGGATATGGCTACACCTTC
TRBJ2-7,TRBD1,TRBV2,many,CASRGTGMAPYEQYF,TGTGCCAGCAGAGGGACAGGGATGGCCCCCTACGAGCAGTACTTC
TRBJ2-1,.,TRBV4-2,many,CASSQGTDPYNEQFF,TGTGCCAGCAGCCAAGGGACGGACCCCTACAATGAGCAGTTCTTC
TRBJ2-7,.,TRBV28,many,CASSLADPGSYEQYF,TGTGCCAGCAGTTTGGCGGACCCGGGGTCCTACGAGCAGTACTTC
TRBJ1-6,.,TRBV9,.,CASSVAPEDSSYNSPLHF,TGTGCCAGCAGCGTAGCACCCGAGGACAGCTCGTATAATTCACCCCTCCACTTT
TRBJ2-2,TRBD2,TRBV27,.,CASSERLAGTTNTGELFF,TGTGCCAGCAGTGAACGACTAGCGGGAACGACGAACACCGGGGAGCTGTTTTTT
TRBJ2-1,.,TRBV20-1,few,CSAQRGEWDEQFF,TGCAGTGCGCAGAGGGGGGAATGGGATGAGCAGTTCTTC